This TCR beta chain was captured by sequencing in a study of memory CD4+ T cells and cytomegalovirus serostatus. Study-level points and caveats: CMV serostatus prediction reached median AUC about 0.96, or 0.93 with US-trained model. CD4+ memory repertoires contained about two fifths of the roughly 160 reported CMV TCRbeta sequences.

V shed 5 bases and J shed 11 bases, with 15 bases lying between them. Germline lookup yields CDR1 MGHDK and CDR2 SYGVNS. This CDR3 is 12 amino acids long. Original handling: After removing out-of-frame reads, 2 million to 2.5 million distinct TCRbeta sequences remained. Profiled with immunoSEQ multiplex PCR; TCRdb holds only in-frame clones, not every one. V, J and clone size reflect that table, while D and trimming were determined from the DNA. The sample shows fewer than 90,000 clones, around 78% of them seen only once. The sort gate was single viable CD3+CD4+CD8-CD45RO+ cells for memory CD4+ T cells. CMV serostatus came from serum IgG against pp150, pp28, p38, p52. In its sample, this clone was seen a few times. What it binds is not known. A much larger clone differs from this one at a single base, so this may be a read error.

The J gene is TRBJ1-1, the V gene TRBV25-1, with unresolved D. The clonotype originates from an adult in good health and CMV-seropositive. The sequenced sample consisted of memory CD4+ T cells from blood. The CDR3, as DNA: TGTGCCAGCAGTCACAAGTCCCTGGGGGCTTTCTTT. It specifies CASSHKSLGAFF.